This T cell receptor (beta chain) was recorded in a study of T cell repertoires in cytomegalovirus infection. Study information: Public TCR beta signature analysis indicated the presence of both CMV infection and matching HLA type.

Germline CDR1 and CDR2: SEHNR and FQNEAQ (reference sequence). The CDR3 spans 16 residues. Between the trimmed V and J ends, which lost 3 bases and 0 bases, there was a span of 12 bases. Study outcomes and limitations: The study found HLA-C-restricted CMV-specific TCR beta clonotypes dominating the ex vivo response. Individuals carrying CMV plus the relevant HLA were identified by cumulative frequency of public TCR beta families.

TCRdb called the reads again in MiXCR, with one record for every CDR3 protein. The sample holds about 260,000 distinct CDR3 sequences, roughly 13% seen once. This clonotype has ten or more counts. Its antigen is unidentified. The receptor was isolated from a human donor in good health (CMV status not recorded). Some clones in this sample may be carry-over from other donors' samples. The source material was PBMCs. The chain couples TRBV7-9 to TRBJ2-1, with D uncertain. In DNA, the CDR3 is TGTGCCAGCAGCTTCACGGCCGAGGCCTCCTACAATGAGCAGTTCTTC. It translates to CASSFTAEASYNEQFF.